Listed below are T cell receptor beta chains from one sample, sequenced in a study of siplizumab effects on memory and regulatory T cells. Data came from immunoSEQ multiplex PCR; TCRdb stores just in-frame clones and leaves some out. The sample carries roughly 62,000 clones, around 79% recorded once. Sequencing used memory CD4+ T cells sorted from blood. Receptor source: a human donor in good health. Each CDR3 is given with its conserved first and last residue. D genes are given only for firm matches. Not every row has a clone size; where given, it reads once, few, many or a size class.

>NA|NA|TRBJ1-1|TRBV5-4
TGTGCCAGCAGCTTGGGTTCGAGTGGGGGGAGGACTGAAGCTTTCTTT
CASSLGSSGGRTEAFF
>NA|TRBD2|TRBJ2-7|TRBV19
TGTGCCAGTAGTAGGACTAGCGGGGGAAGCTCCTACGAGCAGTACTTC
CASSRTSGGSSYEQYF
>NA|NA|TRBJ2-1|TRBV10-3
TGTGCCATCGGGGTAGACCCCAATGAGCAGTTCTTC
CAIGVDPNEQFF
>few|NA|TRBJ2-2|TRBV6-1
TGTGCCAGCAGCGTGAACAGGGATCGAACCGGGGAGCTGTTTTTT
CASSVNRDRTGELFF
>once|TRBD1|TRBJ2-1|TRBV5-8
TGTGCCAGCAGCCACGGACAGGACTGGGGTGAGCAGTTCTTC
CASSHGQDWGEQFF
>NA|NA|TRBJ1-1|TRBV5-5
TGTGCCAGCAGCTTGGGACAGATGAACACTGAAGCTTTCTTT
CASSLGQMNTEAFF
>NA|NA|TRBJ1-5|TRBV18
TGTGCCAGCTCCCAAAACAGGGATCAGCCCCAGCATTTT
CASSQNRDQPQHF
>NA|TRBD1|TRBJ2-7|TRBV19
TGTGCCAGTAGTCCTCGGACAGGGTTCCATTACGAGCAGTACTTC
CASSPRTGFHYEQYF
>NA|NA|TRBJ1-4|TRBV5-1
TGCGCCAGCAGCCCGGGCCCCGGAGGGGAAAAACTGTTTTTT
CASSPGPGGEKLFF
>NA|TRBD1|TRBJ2-2|TRBV7-2
TGTGCCAGCAGCTTCTTGGGACAGGGGGCGGCAGGGGAGCTGTTTTTT
CASSFLGQGAAGELFF
>once|NA|TRBJ2-7|TRBV7-2
TGTGCCAGCAGCTTAGCAGGGGCCTACGAGCAGTACTTC
CASSLAGAYEQYF
>few|NA|TRBJ2-5|TRBV5-1
TGCGCCAGCAGCTATACAGGGGAGGGGGAGACCCAGTACTTC
CASSYTGEGETQYF
>NA|NA|TRBJ2-1|TRBV19
TGTGCCAGTAGTATAGGGGTTGGTGGGGGCTCCTACAATGAGCAGTTCTTC
CASSIGVGGGSYNEQFF
>NA|TRBD2|TRBJ2-1|TRBV4-1
TGCGCCAGCAGCCAAGTGGCTAGCGGGGGGATGCAGTTCTTC
CASSQVASGGMQFF
>NA|TRBD2|TRBJ2-5|TRBV5-4
TGTGCCAGCAGCTTGGGGGGCCGGGGGGAAGAGACCCAGTACTTC
CASSLGGRGEETQYF
>NA|NA|TRBJ2-3|TRBV7-9
TGTGCCAGCAGCTTAATCACTAGCACAGATACGCAGTATTTT
CASSLITSTDTQYF
>NA|NA|TRBJ1-1|TRBV15
TGTGCCACCAGCAGAGACGGACAGCCGAACGCTGAAGCTTTCTTT
CATSRDGQPNAEAFF
>NA|TRBD2|TRBJ2-2|TRBV18
TGTGCCAGCTCACCGACAGCGGGAACCGGGGAGCTGTTTTTT
CASSPTAGTGELFF
>once|NA|TRBJ1-2|TRBV19
TGTGCCAGTAGTCCGACGTCTGGGGGAAACTATGGCTACACCTTC
CASSPTSGGNYGYTF
>NA|NA|TRBJ2-4|TRBV10-3
TGTGCCATCAGTGAGATGGGGCAGGTAAACATTCAGTACTTC
CAISEMGQVNIQYF
>few|NA|TRBJ1-1|TRBV30
TGTGCCTGGAGTGTACGCTTTGAAGCTTTCTTT
CAWSVRFEAFF
>few|TRBD1|TRBJ2-5|TRBV5-1
TGCGCCAGCAGCTCGGGACAGGGGGCTTCCCCCAGAGAGACCCAGTACTTC
CASSSGQGASPRETQYF
>NA|TRBD2|TRBJ2-2|TRBV11-3
TGTGCCAGCACCCGGGGGGCCGGGGAGCTGTTTTTT
CASTRGAGELFF
>NA|NA|TRBJ2-7|TRBV5-4
TGTGCCAGCAGCTACGACAGGTTCAACGAGCAGTACTTC
CASSYDRFNEQYF
>NA|TRBD1|TRBJ2-5|TRBV7-3
TGTGCCAGCAGCTTATTGGGACAGGGGGCGGAGACCCAGTACTTC
CASSLLGQGAETQYF
>NA|TRBD1|TRBJ1-2|TRBV5-1
TGCGCCAGCAGCTTGGAGGGACAGTCCTATGGCTACACCTTC
CASSLEGQSYGYTF
>NA|TRBD1|TRBJ1-5|TRBV30
TGTGCCTACCCGGGACAGGGATGGTGTCGCGGCAATCAGCCCCAGCATTTT
CAYPGQGWCRGNQPQHF
>NA|TRBD2|TRBJ2-3|TRBV10-3
TGTGCCAATAGCGGGGGGTTCACAGATACGCAGTATTTT
CANSGGFTDTQYF
>NA|TRBD2|TRBJ2-1|TRBV2
TGTGCCAGCAGTGGGGCTAGCGGGGGGGCGAATGAGCAGTTCTTC
CASSGASGGANEQFF
>NA|TRBD2|TRBJ2-3|TRBV5-6
TGTGCCAGCAGCTCGGGACTAGCGGCTAGCACAGATACGCAGTATTTT
CASSSGLAASTDTQYF
>NA|NA|TRBJ2-7|TRBV6-1
TGTGCCAGCAGTGAAGCGTTCTACGAGCAGTACTTC
CASSEAFYEQYF
>NA|TRBD1|TRBJ1-2|TRBV7-2
TGTGCCAGCAGCTTAGCTCCGGGACAGGGACCCGGCGGCTACACCTTC
CASSLAPGQGPGGYTF
>NA|NA|TRBJ2-3|TRBV9
TGTGCCAGCAGCCGCCTCCTCGGCACAGATACGCAGTATTTT
CASSRLLGTDTQYF
>NA|NA|TRBJ1-2|TRBV4-3
TGCGCCAGCAGCCAAGACATTAACTATGGCTACACCTTC
CASSQDINYGYTF
>few|TRBD2|TRBJ2-1|TRBV14
TGTGCCAGCAGCCAAGTAGCGGGGGTTACCTACAATGAGCAGTTCTTC
CASSQVAGVTYNEQFF
>NA|TRBD1|TRBJ2-2|TRBV11-2
TGTGCCAGCAGCCTTATGGGGACAGTGAACACCGGGGAGCTGTTTTTT
CASSLMGTVNTGELFF
>NA|TRBD1|TRBJ2-3|TRBV4-2
TGTGCCAGCAGCCAACAGGGGGCGCATACAGATACGCAGTATTTT
CASSQQGAHTDTQYF
>NA|NA|TRBJ1-6|TRBV7-2
TGTGCCAGCAGCTTACAAGCCCCTCTCCTCCACTTT
CASSLQAPLLHF
>NA|NA|TRBJ2-2|TRBV5-6
TGTGCCAGCAGCTTTGGGAACACCGGGGAGCTGTTTTTT
CASSFGNTGELFF
>once|NA|TRBJ1-2|TRBV28
TGTGCCAGCAGTTTAGGTAGCGTCGCGCAGGGAGGTGGCTACACCTTC
CASSLGSVAQGGGYTF
>few|NA|TRBJ1-5|TRBV7-2
TGTGCCAGCAGCTATCGATCCCAGGGGCTGAATCAGCCCCAGCATTTT
CASSYRSQGLNQPQHF
>NA|NA|TRBJ2-1|TRBV7-9
TGTGCCAGCAGGGGGTGGTGGGCAGGGAATGAGCAGTTCTTC
CASRGWWAGNEQFF